Presented here are 29 T cell receptor beta chains from one specimen sequenced in a study of CD8 T cells in Susac syndrome (dated by TCRdb to about 2019). To prepare the library, the immunoSEQ multiplex PCR assay was applied. RNA was extracted using the RNeasy kit, and roughly 0.45 to 1 microgram was reverse transcribed with random hexamers. TCRdb reran the public reads through fastp at Q25 and MiXCR, keeping productive beta chains. Each entry merges the rows of one CDR3 protein and shows their most common DNA and genes. Present in this sample are around 280,000 distinct CDR3 sequences, about 92% of which were seen just once. The ten largest clonotypes hold roughly 0.059% of the sample. Sequences were obtained from CD4+ T cells from PBMCs. These receptors originate from a human donor with multiple sclerosis.

The J gene is TRBJ1-2, the V gene TRBV12-3 or TRBV12-4, with TRBD1 as a possible D gene (5 bases). V was pared by 8 bases and J by 4 bases, with 14 bases between. This CDR3 has 13 residues. The CDR3 reads CASGRDGLYGYTF. The CDR3 DNA sequence: TGTGCCAGCGGAAGGGACGGACTCTATGGCTACACCTTC.

The V and J genes are TRBV20-1 and TRBJ1-5; 7 nucleotides agree with TRBD1. This CDR3 region has 14 residues. Trimming at V came to 5 bases and at J to 5 bases, leaving 9 bases not matched to a gene. The germline V gene has CDR1 DFQATT and CDR2 SNEGSKA (reference sequence). The CDR3 nucleotides are TGCAGTGCTCCCCGGGACAGACACGATCAGCCCCAGCATTTT. This translates into CSAPRDRHDQPQHF.

This clonotype was counted once. This sequence joins TRBV7-9 and TRBJ2-3; unclear D gene. V was clipped by 5 bases and J by 4 bases, with 13 bases between them. The germline V gene encodes CDR1 SEHNR and CDR2 FQNEAQ (reference sequence). This CDR3 spans 14 amino acids. The CDR3 DNA follows: TGTGCCAGCAGCCTGTCTGGGCTGGCAGATACGCAGTATTTT. Its translation: CASSLSGLADTQYF.

The chain recombines TRBV19 with TRBJ2-1; 10 bases map to TRBD2. Germline V CDR1 and CDR2: LNHDA, SQIVND (reference sequence). Trimming cost V 3 bases and J 9 bases; bases outside gene matches: 26. This CDR3 spans 21 amino acids. The CDR3 loop is CASSILAGGSTTNNANSEQFF. In DNA, the CDR3 is TGTGCCAGTAGTATCTTAGCGGGGGGCTCGACTACAAATAATGCTAACTCTGAGCAGTTCTTC.

The chain links TRBV2 to TRBJ1-2; weak D call: TRBD1 (5 bases). The V gene's germline CDR1 is SNHLY and CDR2 FYNNEI. The CDR3 is 13 amino acids. V gave up 7 bases and J gave up 7 bases, with 16 bases separating them. CDR3 residues: CASNRRREPGYTF. The CDR3 bases are TGTGCCAGCAATCGCCGCAGGGAACCTGGCTACACCTTC.

V is TRBV4-2 and J is TRBJ2-5; 9 bases fit TRBD2. This CDR3 is built from 16 residues. The V gene end was trimmed by 4 bases and the J gene end by 9 bases; junction bases not matched to a gene: 15. Germline V gives CDR1 LGHNA, CDR2 YNFKEQ. CDR3 in DNA: TGTGCCAGCAGCCCCGGTTTGGAGCGGGAGGCGGGGGCCCAGTACTTC. Amino acids: CASSPGLEREAGAQYF.

V usage is TRBV9 and J usage is TRBJ1-5; TRBD1 might be the D (5 bases). From germline, CDR1 is SGDLS and CDR2 YYNGEE. V was cut by 0 bases and J by 4 bases, with 11 bases left in between. The CDR3 covers 15 residues. CDR3 nucleotides: TGTGCCAGCAGCGTAGCGGCAGGGTGGAATCAGCCCCAGCATTTT. It translates to CASSVAAGWNQPQHF.

The V and J genes are TRBV6-1 and TRBJ2-5, with 14 nucleotides matching TRBD2. CDR1 and CDR2 (germline): MNHNS, SASEGT. The ends lost 3 bases at V and 4 bases at J; junction bases unmatched: 1. The CDR3 sequence is 15 residues long. The chain's CDR3 is CASSEGTSGRETQYF. The CDR3 DNA sequence: TGTGCCAGCAGTGAGGGGACTAGCGGGAGAGAGACCCAGTACTTC.

This clonotype was counted a few times. CDR3 sequence reads: CSVVGEGMDYEQYF. Here the CDR3 DNA reads TGCAGCGTTGTCGGCGAGGGAATGGACTACGAGCAGTACTTC. The chain links TRBV29-1 to TRBJ2-7; TRBD2 might be the D (5 bases). The CDR3 contains 14 residues. The germline V and J ends were trimmed by 4 bases and 3 bases, with 16 bases remaining between them. Germline CDR1 reads SQVTM; CDR2 reads ANQGSEA.

The V gene is TRBV19, the J gene TRBJ2-3, with D unresolved. There are 13 residues in the CDR3. Germline V gives CDR1 LNHDA, CDR2 SQIVND (reference sequence). The V gene lost 7 bases and the J gene lost 4 bases, with 12 bases spanning the gap. DNA of the CDR3: TGTGCCAGTACCCCCTCCTGGTCAGATACGCAGTATTTT. Its translation: CASTPSWSDTQYF.

This chain uses TRBV30 with TRBJ2-5; D uncertain. V was shortened by 5 bases and J by 5 bases, with 9 bases between the two germline ends. CDR3 length equals 11 residues. Germline CDR1 GTSNPN, CDR2 SVGIG (reference sequence). The CDR3 DNA reads TGTGCCTGGGGGGTTGGGGAGACCCAGTACTTC. Amino acids: CAWGVGETQYF.

The chain uses TRBV9 and TRBJ1-2, with 9 bases fitting TRBD1. Germline lookup yields CDR1 SGDLS and CDR2 YYNGEE. Trimming removed 0 bases from V and 4 bases from J; junction bases left unmatched: 4. This CDR3 is built from 15 residues. CDR3 in DNA: TGTGCCAGCAGCGTAGGGACAGGGGAGGGCTATGGCTACACCTTC. Its translation is CASSVGTGEGYGYTF.

This chain links TRBV9 with TRBJ2-5; tentative D call: TRBD2 (6 bases). The CDR3 sequence is 15 residues long. Germline V gene lookup returns CDR1 SGDLS and CDR2 YYNGEE. V lost 4 bases, J lost 5 bases, and 18 bases lay in between. CDR3: CASSPHGGLGETQYF. CDR3 in DNA: TGTGCCAGCAGCCCCCACGGGGGTCTTGGGGAGACCCAGTACTTC.

This clonotype was seen once. The chain couples TRBV5-5 to TRBJ2-6; TRBD2 is a possible D gene (5 bases). CDR3 size: 18 residues. Germline V gives CDR1 SGHKS, CDR2 YYEKEE (reference sequence). Trimming removed 2 bases at V and 0 bases at J, with 15 bases between. The chain's CDR3 is CASSFSRVPFSGANVLTF. The CDR3 DNA is TGTGCCAGCAGCTTCTCGAGGGTCCCCTTCTCTGGGGCCAACGTCCTGACTTTC.

The V gene is TRBV19, the J gene TRBJ1-1; possible D gene TRBD1, 6 bases. Germline assignment: CDR1 LNHDA and CDR2 SQIVND (reference sequence). V lost 1 base, J lost 0 bases, and 9 bases lay in between. The CDR3 runs 15 residues. The CDR3 bases are TGTGCCAGTAGTATAGCAGGGGCCCTGAACACTGAAGCTTTCTTT. Its translation: CASSIAGALNTEAFF.

The V gene is TRBV27, the J gene TRBJ2-3, with 10 bases matching TRBD2. Germline CDR1 is MNHEY and CDR2 is SMNVEV (reference sequence). J was trimmed by 4 bases and V by 7 bases; bases with no gene match: 5. This CDR3 is 14 amino acids long. This CDR3 reads CASKGLASADTQYF. CDR3 in DNA: TGTGCCAGCAAGGGACTAGCGAGTGCAGATACGCAGTATTTT.

The chain combines TRBV12-3 or TRBV12-4 with TRBJ1-5; D remains ambiguous. Trimming removed 2 bases from V and 4 bases from J, with 12 bases in between. This CDR3 has 15 amino acids. CDR3 amino acids: CASSLMLAANQPQHF. CDR3 bases: TGTGCCAGCAGTTTAATGTTGGCAGCAAATCAGCCCCAGCATTTT.

This clonotype was seen only a few times. V is TRBV28 and J is TRBJ2-7; 9 bases align to TRBD2. V lost 2 bases, J lost 4 bases, and 6 bases stayed unmatched. The CDR3 spans 15 residues. CDR1 MDHEN and CDR2 SYDVKM come from the germline V gene. The CDR3 bases are TGTGCCAGCAGTTTACAACTAGCGGGCGGATACGAGCAGTACTTC. Translated: CASSLQLAGGYEQYF.

This rearrangement joins TRBV12-3 or TRBV12-4 to TRBJ2-1; 13 bases fit TRBD2. This CDR3 contains 16 residues. The V segment lost 4 bases and the J segment 4 bases; nucleotides outside the gene matches: 4. The DNA of the CDR3 is TGTGCCAGCAGTTGGGGGGGACTAGCGGGATACAATGAGCAGTTCTTC. Protein product: CASSWGGLAGYNEQFF.

The sample holds a few counts of this clonotype. The rearrangement uses TRBV30 and TRBJ2-7; TRBD1 agrees at 7 bases. Unmatched junction bases numbered 3, after V lost 3 bases and J lost 4 bases. Germline V gene data show CDR1 as GTSNPN and CDR2 as SVGIG (reference sequence). This CDR3 comprises 12 residues. The CDR3: CAWRGTDYEQYF. The CDR3, as DNA: TGTGCCTGGAGAGGGACAGATTACGAGCAGTACTTC. Full variable domain (remainder filled in from reference TRBV30 and TRBJ2-7): SQTIHQWPATLVQPVGSPLSLECTVEGTSNPNLYWYRQAAGRGLQLLFYSVGIGQISSEVPQNLSASRPQDRQFILSSKKLLLSDSGFYLCAWRGTDYEQYFGPGTRLTVT.

The chain combines TRBV13 with TRBJ2-4, with 8 nucleotides matching TRBD2. V trimming: 5 bases; J trimming: 5 bases; junction bases outside the gene matches: 8. In germline, CDR1 is PRHDT, CDR2 FYEKMQ (reference sequence). The CDR3 runs 15 residues. CDR3 loop: CASSTGLGVENIQYF. CDR3 coding DNA: TGTGCCAGCAGCACGGGACTAGGGGTAGAAAACATTCAGTACTTC.

This clonotype was picked up one time. The chain is built from TRBV29-1 and TRBJ1-5; D perhaps matches TRBD1 (5 bases). The CDR3 consists of 16 residues. Germline V gene lookup returns CDR1 SQVTM and CDR2 ANQGSEA. Trimming removed 4 bases at V and 0 bases at J, with 16 bases between. CDR3 protein: CSVVDSFGNSNQPQHF. The CDR3 region has the DNA TGCAGCGTTGTAGACAGCTTCGGTAATAGCAATCAGCCCCAGCATTTT.

V gene TRBV20-1 combines with J gene TRBJ2-5; 10 bases match TRBD2. V gave up 6 bases and J gave up 3 bases; unmatched junction bases: 7. The CDR3 extends over 14 amino acids. Germline V CDR1 and CDR2: DFQATT, SNEGSKA (reference sequence). As DNA, the CDR3 is TGCAGTGCCTCGGGACTAGCGATCAAAGAGACCCAGTACTTC. It is translated as CSASGLAIKETQYF.

This sequence joins TRBV6-6 and TRBJ2-1; D remains unclear. V lost 0 bases and J lost 9, with 15 bases in between. Looked up from germline, CDR1 is MNHNY and CDR2 is SVGAGI (reference sequence). The CDR3 has 15 residues. The CDR3 loop is CASSYSNPATGEQFF. The CDR3 DNA reads as TGTGCCAGCAGTTACTCGAACCCCGCGACGGGTGAGCAGTTCTTC.

The J gene is TRBJ2-7, the V gene TRBV19, with D unclear. Trimming took 7 bases from V and 6 from J, leaving 19 bases between them. The germline CDR1 and CDR2 sequences are LNHDA and SQIVND (reference sequence). The CDR3 is 14 residues long. This CDR3 is CASTDRHAAAEQYF. The CDR3, as DNA: TGTGCCAGTACCGATCGTCACGCGGCGGCCGAGCAGTACTTC.

V usage is TRBV10-2 and J usage is TRBJ2-1; D remains unclear. V lost 0 bases to trimming and J lost 6 bases, with 9 bases between them. The CDR3 totals 14 residues. CDR1 and CDR2 (germline): WSHSY, SAAADI. This CDR3 is CASSESNRFNEQFF. For the CDR3, the DNA is TGCGCCAGCAGTGAGTCGAATCGCTTCAATGAGCAGTTCTTC.

The chain joins TRBV6-6 to TRBJ2-3; 9 bases are a match to TRBD1. This CDR3 is built from 14 residues. V dropped 2 bases and J dropped 9; count of bases not matched to a gene: 6. Germline values: CDR1 MNHNY, CDR2 SVGAGI (reference sequence). The CDR3 DNA sequence: TGTGCCAGCAGTTACCGGGACAGGGAGAGGACGCAGTATTTT. Translated: CASSYRDRERTQYF.

V is TRBV4-3 and J is TRBJ2-1; D is undetermined. With 4 bases removed from V and 0 bases from J, the gap between germline ends came to 10 bases. Per germline, CDR1 LGHNA and CDR2 YSLEER. The CDR3 runs to 15 residues. The CDR3, as DNA: TGCGCCAGCAGCCGAAGCGAGGACTCCTACAATGAGCAGTTCTTC. This codes for CASSRSEDSYNEQFF.

The chain employs TRBV20-1 and TRBJ2-5; 15 bases line up with TRBD2. Trimming took 2 bases from V and 1 from J; bases not matched to a gene: 8. CDR1 is DFQATT and CDR2 is SNEGSKA in the germline V gene (reference sequence). This CDR3 comprises 18 residues. Here the CDR3 reads CSARPGLAGGPGQETQYF. The CDR3 DNA reads as TGCAGTGCTAGACCCGGACTAGCGGGGGGGCCCGGCCAAGAGACCCAGTACTTC.